These 13 T cell receptor beta chains were all obtained from the same sample, sequenced in a study of blood T cell repertoires in COVID-19. Some clones are missing from TCRdb's copy, which holds only in-frame ones; the method was immunoSEQ multiplex PCR. The sample records 70,000 or so clones, around 90% being singletons. The sample consisted of peripheral blood. The receptors originated from an elderly woman with active COVID-19.

V usage is TRBV5-4 and J usage is TRBJ2-1; a possible D gene is TRBD2 (6 bases). The CDR3 totals 14 residues. Trimming left V 0 bases short and J 3 bases short, with 7 bases between. The V gene's germline CDR1 is SGHNT and CDR2 YYREEE (reference sequence). The CDR3 sequence: CASSLGLDYNEQFF. The CDR3 DNA reads TGTGCCAGCAGCTTGGGACTAGACTACAATGAGCAGTTCTTC.

The J gene is TRBJ1-4, the V gene TRBV10-3, with 9 bases fitting TRBD1. Germline V gene sequence: CDR1 ENHRY, CDR2 SYGVKD. V was pared by 0 bases and J by 7 bases, with 3 bases of the junction left unmatched. The CDR3 has 15 amino acids. The CDR3 region is CAISESVDRGEKLFF. The CDR3 DNA follows: TGTGCCATCAGTGAGTCGGTGGACAGGGGTGAAAAACTGTTTTTT.

The chain carries TRBV4-3 and TRBJ1-1, with 9 bases identical to TRBD1. V shed 4 bases, J shed 4 bases, and the junction held 4 bases outside the gene matches. The CDR3 totals 14 residues. Germline CDR1 reads LGHNA; CDR2 reads YSLEER. Written as DNA, the CDR3 is TGCGCCAGCAGCCCGGGGACAGGGCTCACTGAAGCTTTCTTT. Protein product: CASSPGTGLTEAFF.

This clone was observed a handful of times. CDR3 bases: TGTGCCAGCTCACCGGATGCCGACAGAAGCAATGAGCAGTTCTTC. Translated: CASSPDADRSNEQFF. This chain uses TRBV18 with TRBJ2-1; a weak D match, TRBD1 (5 bases). The CDR3 totals 15 residues. V was clipped by 3 bases and J by 6 bases, with 15 bases between them. In germline, CDR1 is KGHSH, CDR2 LQKENI.

In regard to this clone: At one boundary the junction diverges from the germline segment, which might be a read error. The V and J genes are TRBV3-1 (or the pseudogene TRBV3-2) and TRBJ2-7, with D unclear. The CDR3 loop spans 12 amino acids. The V gene's germline CDR1 is LGHDT and CDR2 YNNKEL (reference sequence). Here the CDR3 reads CASSQVPYGQYF. DNA of the CDR3: TGTGCCAGCAGCCAAGTCCCCTACGGGCAGTACTTC.

The chain is built from TRBV9 and TRBJ1-3, with 8 bases aligning to TRBD1. V dropped 0 bases and J dropped 3; count of bases not matched to a gene: 8. Per the germline V gene, CDR1 is SGDLS and CDR2 is YYNGEE. This CDR3 is built from 17 residues. DNA for the CDR3: TGTGCCAGCAGCGTAGCCCCTTTAGACAGGGGTGGAAACACCATATATTTT. Protein sequence: CASSVAPLDRGGNTIYF.

V usage is TRBV29-1 and J usage is TRBJ2-5; a weak D match, TRBD1 (6 bases). The CDR3 has 12 residues. The V end lost 6 bases, the J end lost 5 bases, and 13 bases lay between the germline ends. Looked up from germline, CDR1 is SQVTM and CDR2 is ANQGSEA. The CDR3 coding sequence is TGCAGCGTCCTCTCAGGGGTCGAGACCCAGTACTTC. Translating gives CSVLSGVETQYF.

The V and J genes are TRBV10-2 and TRBJ2-5; TRBD1 is a possible D gene (5 bases). The germline CDR1 and CDR2 sequences are WSHSY and SAAADI. This CDR3 contains 14 residues. Between the trimmed V and J ends, which lost 8 bases and 1 base, there was a span of 14 bases. CDR3 protein: CASSFQGIQETQYF. CDR3 nucleotide sequence: TGCGCCAGCTCATTTCAGGGCATCCAAGAGACCCAGTACTTC.

The rearrangement uses TRBV7-9 and TRBJ1-2; a possible D gene is TRBD1 (5 bases). The CDR3 is made up of 12 amino acids. Per the germline V gene, CDR1 is SEHNR and CDR2 is FQNEAQ (reference sequence). V was clipped by 3 bases and J by 6 bases, with 8 bases between them. CDR3 DNA: TGTGCCAGCAGCTTGGACACCGATGGCTACACCTTC. The encoded protein is CASSLDTDGYTF.

J is TRBJ2-1 and V is TRBV7-8; 10 positions match TRBD2. The germline V gene encodes CDR1 SGHVS and CDR2 FQNEAQ. With V trimmed by 7 bases and J by 9 bases, 9 bases remained unmatched. This CDR3 spans 14 amino acids. CDR3 in amino acids: CASTLLAGVGEQFF. The CDR3 nucleotides are TGTGCCAGCACCTTGCTAGCGGGGGTCGGTGAGCAGTTCTTC.

V is TRBV5-1 and J is TRBJ2-2; 7 bases are a match to TRBD1. With 4 bases clipped from V and 0 bases from J, the junction kept 6 bases outside the gene matches. Looked up from germline, CDR1 is SGHRS and CDR2 is YFSETQ. The CDR3 runs to 16 residues. The CDR3 here is CASSRSQGANTGELFF. As DNA, the CDR3 is TGCGCCAGCAGCCGAAGCCAGGGGGCGAACACCGGGGAGCTGTTTTTT. The full variable domain, rest sourced from reference TRBV5-1 and TRBJ2-2, is KAGVTQTPRYLIKTRGQQVTLSCSPISGHRSVSWYQQTPGQGLQFLFEYFSETQRNKGNFPGRFSGRQFSNSRSEMNVSTLELGDSALYLCASSRSQGANTGELFFGEGSRLTVL.

V usage is TRBV5-5 and J usage is TRBJ2-1; TRBD2 agrees at 14 bases. Germline CDR1 and CDR2: SGHKS and YYEKEE (reference sequence). J lost 7 bases, V lost 4 bases, and 13 bases had no gene match. This CDR3 contains 18 residues. CDR3 bases: TGTGCCAGCAGCACGGGACTAGCGGGAGAGTTCGGATCAAATGAGCAGTTCTTC. This gives the protein CASSTGLAGEFGSNEQFF.

This chain links TRBV29-1 with TRBJ1-1; D unresolved. The CDR3 has 12 amino acids. Trimming took off 3 bases at V and 7 bases at J, with 12 bases between the two ends. Per germline, CDR1 SQVTM and CDR2 ANQGSEA. Written as DNA, the CDR3 is TGCAGCGTTGAGTTGTCGGGGAATGAAGCTTTCTTT. The encoded protein is CSVELSGNEAFF. The variable domain in full, with the rest retrieved from reference TRBV29-1 and TRBJ1-1, is SAVISQKPSRDICQRGTSLTIQCQVDSQVTMMFWYRQQPGQSLTLIATANQGSEATYESGFVIDKFPISRPNLTFSTLTVSNMSPEDSSIYLCSVELSGNEAFFGQGTRLTVV.